Following are 21 T cell receptor beta chains from one sample sequenced in a study of T-cell memory formation after mild COVID-19. TCRdb re-called the 5' RACE reads through MiXCR, storing one row per CDR3 protein. In the table there are around 340,000 distinct CDR3 sequences, around a fifth of which are singletons. Sequencing input: PBMCs or a T cell subset sorted from them (not recorded which). These TCRs come from an adult woman who had mild COVID-19 (a few samples of this study predate the infection). Cell type and time point are not known.

This clonotype was found a few times. The chain couples TRBV28 to TRBJ2-1; 8 bases align to TRBD1. The V gene end was trimmed by 3 bases and the J gene end by 4 bases; junction bases not matched to a gene: 5. This CDR3 has 15 residues. Germline assignment: CDR1 MDHEN and CDR2 SYDVKM. The CDR3 here is CASSFSGTGYNEQFF. DNA for the CDR3: TGTGCCAGCAGTTTCTCCGGGACAGGTTACAATGAGCAGTTCTTC.

This chain joins TRBV29-1 and TRBJ2-1; 10 bases agree with TRBD1. V gave up 2 bases and J gave up 12 bases; unmatched junction bases: 1. CDR3 length: 11 residues. Germline V gene data show CDR1 as SQVTM and CDR2 as ANQGSEA. The CDR3 nucleotides are TGCAGCGTTGAAAGGGACAGGGGGCAGTTCTTC. It translates to CSVERDRGQFF.

The chain combines TRBV5-1 with TRBJ2-3, with D possibly TRBD2 on 5 matching bases. The CDR3 length is 15 residues. Germline CDR1 and CDR2: SGHRS and YFSETQ. V lost 2 bases and J lost 0, with 10 bases in between. The CDR3 DNA reads TGCGCCAGCAGCTTCAGCGGTGCTAGCACAGATACGCAGTATTTT. Amino acid sequence: CASSFSGASTDTQYF.

This clonotype occurred a few times. The chain recombines TRBV19 with TRBJ2-7, with D possibly being TRBD2 (6 bases). V was shortened by 5 bases and J by 4 bases, with 15 bases between the two germline ends. The germline V gene has CDR1 LNHDA and CDR2 SQIVND (reference sequence). The CDR3 is 14 amino acids. The CDR3 DNA sequence: TGTGCCAGTAGTTCGAGCGGAGGGGAATACGAGCAGTACTTC. This encodes CASSSSGGEYEQYF.

This clonotype was recorded a few times. The rearrangement uses TRBV12-3 or TRBV12-4 and TRBJ2-7, with unresolved D. Deletions cut 4 bases from V and 6 bases from J, with 10 bases between. The CDR3 totals 12 residues. The CDR3 DNA follows: TGTGCCAGCAGTTCCCCGACGGGCGAGCAGTACTTC. Its protein product is CASSSPTGEQYF.

The sample holds a few counts of this clonotype. This chain links TRBV4-1 with TRBJ1-5; 7 bases are shared with TRBD1. Trimming cost V 0 bases and J 0 bases; bases outside gene matches: 8. Germline V gives CDR1 MGHRA, CDR2 YSYEKL. This CDR3 comprises 18 residues. For the CDR3, the DNA is TGCGCCAGCAGCCAAGAGGGGACAGATATGTATAGCAATCAGCCCCAGCATTTT. Its translation: CASSQEGTDMYSNQPQHF.

This sequence joins TRBV29-1 and TRBJ2-7, with D unclear. V lost 4 bases and J lost 1, with 11 bases in between. The CDR3 is made up of 13 amino acids. Germline V gene lookup returns CDR1 SQVTM and CDR2 ANQGSEA. The CDR3 reads CSVAYGRSYEQYF. The CDR3 DNA reads as TGCAGCGTTGCCTACGGACGGTCCTACGAGCAGTACTTC.

Only a few counts were recorded for this clonotype. V gene TRBV5-6 combines with J gene TRBJ1-2, with D tentatively TRBD1 (5 bases). CDR3 length: 13 amino acids. V lost 4 bases, J lost 1 base, and 8 bases lay in between. Germline V lookup: CDR1 SGHDT, CDR2 YYEEEE. CDR3 in DNA: TGTGCCAGCAGCGTCGACAGTAACTATGGCTACACCTTC. This translates into CASSVDSNYGYTF.

There are a few counts of this clonotype. The V and J genes are TRBV20-1 and TRBJ2-1; 7 positions agree with TRBD1. Looked up from germline, CDR1 is DFQATT and CDR2 is SNEGSKA (reference sequence). CDR3 length equals 16 residues. J gave up 4 bases and V 0 bases, and 9 bases lay outside the gene matches. The CDR3 protein is CSARDSGQALYNEQFF. The CDR3 coding sequence is TGCAGTGCTAGAGATTCAGGACAGGCCCTATACAATGAGCAGTTCTTC.

The sample holds a few counts of this clonotype. The V call is TRBV6-1, the J call TRBJ2-4, with no clear D. Germline loops: CDR1 MNHNS, CDR2 SASEGT. V shed 1 base and J shed 0 bases, with 16 bases lying between them. The CDR3 runs to 18 residues. CDR3 coding DNA: TGTGCCAGCAGTGAAGGGGGTGGTGTCAAGTTAGCCAAAAACATTCAGTACTTC. Its protein is CASSEGGGVKLAKNIQYF.

The V call is TRBV2, the J call TRBJ2-7, with D maybe TRBD1 (5 bases). Trimming removed 4 bases at V and 6 bases at J, with 13 bases between. The CDR3 runs to 13 residues. Germline V gene lookup returns CDR1 SNHLY and CDR2 FYNNEI. CDR3 loop: CASSVSGSGEQYF. The CDR3 DNA is TGTGCCAGCAGTGTATCAGGGTCGGGCGAGCAGTACTTC.

The chain links TRBV9 to TRBJ2-2; 10 bases agree with TRBD2. Germline assignment: CDR1 SGDLS and CDR2 YYNGEE. The J segment lost 7 bases and the V segment lost 1 base, leaving 19 bases of the junction unmatched. The CDR3 length is 20 residues. CDR3 nucleotides: TGTGCCAGCAGCGTACTCACTGGGGGGACTAGCGAGGCAAGTGGCGGGGAGCTGTTTTTT. Protein product: CASSVLTGGTSEASGGELFF.

The sample holds a few counts of this clonotype. The J gene is TRBJ1-4, the V gene TRBV7-9; tentative D call: TRBD1 (6 bases). In germline, CDR1 is SEHNR, CDR2 FQNEAQ (reference sequence). The CDR3 runs to 16 residues. Deletions cut 3 bases from V and 6 bases from J, with 17 bases between. The CDR3: CASSLIIGNRDEKLFF. CDR3 bases: TGTGCCAGCAGCTTGATAATCGGAAACAGGGATGAAAAACTGTTTTTT.

The gene calls are TRBV4-2 and TRBJ1-6, with TRBD1 matching 9 bases. The CDR3 covers 15 residues. V trimming: 4 bases; J trimming: 17 bases; junction bases outside the gene matches: 15. The germline gives CDR1 LGHNA, CDR2 YNFKEQ. In DNA form, the CDR3 reads TGTGCCAGCAGCCCGCTGACAGGGGGAGACTCCCGGTTCCACTTT. This sequence encodes CASSPLTGGDSRFHF.

The V and J genes are TRBV27 and TRBJ1-2, with a possible D match to TRBD1 (5 bases). The V gene's germline CDR1 is MNHEY and CDR2 SMNVEV (reference sequence). The germline V and J ends were trimmed by 4 bases and 3 bases, with 12 bases remaining between them. The CDR3 has 14 residues. The CDR3 sequence: CASSSGLTHYGYTF. CDR3 DNA: TGTGCCAGCAGTTCAGGGTTGACCCACTATGGCTACACCTTC.

This clonotype was found many times. The chain couples TRBV18 to TRBJ2-1, with TRBD2 identical over 9 bases. Germline CDR1 is KGHSH and CDR2 is LQKENI. This CDR3 spans 16 amino acids. V was pared by 0 bases and J by 6 bases, with 6 bases of the junction left unmatched. The CDR3 loop reads CASSPPGVAGVNEQFF. The CDR3 DNA is TGTGCCAGCTCACCACCCGGGGTAGCGGGGGTCAATGAGCAGTTCTTC.

This clonotype has just a few counts. The genes are TRBV3-1 and TRBJ1-5; no clear D gene. The germline gives CDR1 LGHDT, CDR2 YNNKEL (reference sequence). The CDR3 contains 14 residues. V dropped 6 bases and J dropped 0 bases, with 9 bases sitting between them. The CDR3 protein is CASSQRASNQPQHF. The CDR3 DNA reads as TGTGCCAGCAGTCAGAGGGCTAGCAATCAGCCCCAGCATTTT.

There are many counts of this clonotype. The chain couples TRBV11-2 to TRBJ2-1; D possibly uses TRBD1 or TRBD2 (5 bases each). The germline V gene encodes CDR1 SGHAT and CDR2 FQNNGV. The CDR3 has 15 amino acids. V was trimmed by 0 bases and J by 6 bases, leaving 12 bases between them. CDR3: CASSLDLVRGNEQFF. In nucleotides, the CDR3 is TGTGCCAGCAGCTTAGATCTGGTGAGGGGCAATGAGCAGTTCTTC.

There are a few counts of this clonotype. The chain combines TRBV2 with TRBJ2-1, with 7 nucleotides matching TRBD2. J gave up 0 bases and V 6 bases, and 5 bases lay outside the gene matches. The germline CDR1 and CDR2 sequences are SNHLY and FYNNEI. The CDR3 spans 15 residues. DNA for the CDR3: TGTGCCAGCAGCCCCCGGGACTACTCCTACAATGAGCAGTTCTTC. Translated: CASSPRDYSYNEQFF. The full variable domain, its missing parts supplied by reference TRBV2 and TRBJ2-1, is EPEVTQTPSHQVTQMGQEVILRCVPISNHLYFYWYRQILGQKVEFLVSFYNNEISEKSEIFDDQFSVERPDGSNFTLKIRSTKLEDSAMYFCASSPRDYSYNEQFFGPGTRLTVL.

This clonotype was seen more than once but under ten times. This chain uses TRBV10-3 with TRBJ2-2; 9 nucleotides align to TRBD2. The CDR3 runs to 16 residues. V lost 6 bases and J lost 0; bases outside the gene matches: 5. Germline V lookup: CDR1 ENHRY, CDR2 SYGVKD. CDR3 in DNA: TGTGCCATCAGCTCTAGCGGGGCCGCGAACACCGGGGAGCTGTTTTTT. It codes for CAISSSGAANTGELFF.

This chain connects TRBV27 to TRBJ2-7, with a tentative D call TRBD1 (6 bases). V was shortened by 5 bases and J by 2 bases, with 13 bases between the two germline ends. CDR1 MNHEY and CDR2 SMNVEV come from the germline V gene (reference sequence). CDR3 length equals 14 residues. The CDR3 DNA is TGTGCCAGCAGTCTACAGGGTTTGGCCTACGAGCAGTACTTC. Its translation is CASSLQGLAYEQYF.